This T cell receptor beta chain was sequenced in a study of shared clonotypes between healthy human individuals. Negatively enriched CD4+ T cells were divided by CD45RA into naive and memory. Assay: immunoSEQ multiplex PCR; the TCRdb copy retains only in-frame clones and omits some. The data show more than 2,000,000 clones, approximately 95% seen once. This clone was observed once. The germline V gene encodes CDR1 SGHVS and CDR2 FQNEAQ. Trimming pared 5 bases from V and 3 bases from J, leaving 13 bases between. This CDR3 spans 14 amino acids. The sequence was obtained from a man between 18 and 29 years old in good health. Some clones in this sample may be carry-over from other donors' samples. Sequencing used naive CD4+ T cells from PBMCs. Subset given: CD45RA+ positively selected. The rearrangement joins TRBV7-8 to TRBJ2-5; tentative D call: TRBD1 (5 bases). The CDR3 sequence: CASSQSQGKETQYF. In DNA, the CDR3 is TGTGCCAGCAGCCAATCCCAGGGAAAAGAGACCCAGTACTTC.